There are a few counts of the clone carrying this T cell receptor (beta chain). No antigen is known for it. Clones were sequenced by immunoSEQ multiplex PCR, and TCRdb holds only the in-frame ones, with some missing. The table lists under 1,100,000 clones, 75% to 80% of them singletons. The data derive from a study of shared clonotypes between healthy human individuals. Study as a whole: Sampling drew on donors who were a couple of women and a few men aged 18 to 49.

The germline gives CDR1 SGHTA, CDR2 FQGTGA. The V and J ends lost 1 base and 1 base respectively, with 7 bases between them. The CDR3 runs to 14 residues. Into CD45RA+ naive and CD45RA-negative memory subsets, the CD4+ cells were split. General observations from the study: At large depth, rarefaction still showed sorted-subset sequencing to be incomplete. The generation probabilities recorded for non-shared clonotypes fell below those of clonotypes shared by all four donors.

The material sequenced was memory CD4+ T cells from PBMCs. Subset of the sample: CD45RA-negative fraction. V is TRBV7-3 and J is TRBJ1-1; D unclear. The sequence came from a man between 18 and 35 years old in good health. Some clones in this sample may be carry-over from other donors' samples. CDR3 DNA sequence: TGTGCCAGCAGCTTAAAGGGCGGGAACACTGAAGCTTTCTTT. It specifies CASSLKGGNTEAFF.